These T cell receptor beta chains were read from a single sample in a study of CD8+ T cells in alopecia areata. Some clones are missing from TCRdb's copy, which holds only in-frame ones; the method was immunoSEQ multiplex PCR. Found here are approximately 34,000 clones, 55% of them singletons; the top ten hold almost 40%. Input material: NKG2D-high CD8+ T cells sorted from blood. The receptors derive from a human donor with alopecia areata. CDR3s include the opening cysteine and the closing phenylalanine or tryptophan. The order of the fields is V gene, J gene, CDR3 protein.

>TRBV7-2|TRBJ2-5
CASSLNRGETQYF
>TRBV5-1|TRBJ1-1
CASNMDRGAFF
>TRBV5-1|TRBJ2-2
CASSLVGPGTGRSGELFF
>TRBV4-1|TRBJ2-1
CASSQETGAYNEQFF
>TRBV7-8|TRBJ2-5
CASSGIGTSQQETQYF
>TRBV7-9|TRBJ1-1
CASRPEPGAAEAFF
>TRBV27|TRBJ1-5
CASSLNPGNQPQHF
>TRBV7-8|TRBJ1-1
CASSLVVADKSEAFF
>TRBV29-1|TRBJ1-2
CSVEDGQGVPCTF
>TRBV29-1|TRBJ2-7
CSVEDRDGFPEQYF
>TRBV13|TRBJ2-2
CASSLAILTGELFF
>TRBV9|TRBJ2-7
CASSARGTPYSEQYF
>TRBV19|TRBJ2-6
CASSQLFSGANVLTF
>TRBV28|TRBJ2-1
CASRRQVYNEQFF
>TRBV5-4|TRBJ2-7
CASSPDGGYEQYF
>TRBV28|TRBJ2-3
CASSLTSASSTDTQYF
>TRBV27|TRBJ2-2
CASSLSAGELFF
>TRBV11-1|TRBJ2-3
CASSLSGADTQYF
>TRBV7-2|TRBJ1-1
CASSLNTEAFF
>TRBV28|TRBJ2-7
CASSLGSGNEQYF
>TRBV7-8|TRBJ2-7
CASSLDQRLGRYEQYF
>TRBV7-2|TRBJ2-7
CASSLYPNEQYF
>TRBV19|TRBJ1-1
CASSIGGLNTEAFF
>TRBV15|TRBJ2-7
CATSRETGGNYEQYF
>TRBV7-8|TRBJ2-1
CASSFPKSGTSNNEQFF
>TRBV20-1|TRBJ2-7
CSARGRYEQYF
>TRBV7-9|TRBJ2-7
CASSLDPPYEQYF
>TRBV7-3|TRBJ2-3
CASSPIAGGPAGDTQYF
>TRBV4-1|TRBJ2-7
CASSQDRVVRDSYEQYF
>TRBV10-3|TRBJ2-7
CATDRGNYEQYF
>TRBV2|TRBJ2-7
CASSRSFYEQYF
>TRBV6-6|TRBJ2-7
CASSYSSRGPTYEQYF
>TRBV29-1|TRBJ2-7
CSVEDHEGAAYEQYF
>TRBV19|TRBJ2-7
CASTFGTGTYEQYF
>TRBV28|TRBJ2-7
CAGGTGPSYEQYF
>TRBV7-9|TRBJ2-3
CASSGIAVGQYF
>TRBV9|TRBJ1-5
CASSAGQGHQPQHF
>TRBV29-1|TRBJ1-1
CSLITGIGNTEAFF
>TRBV29-1|TRBJ2-5
CSHDSRGVTQYF
>TRBV27|TRBJ1-5
CASSLSGIRGNQPQHF
>TRBV7-9|TRBJ2-1
CASSFPLAGYNEQFF
>TRBV6-1|TRBJ2-7
CASRSGPSYEQYF
>TRBV6-5|TRBJ2-7
CASSYGQGAYEQYF